What follows describes a single T cell receptor (beta chain). Its specific antigen is unknown. Per-base qualities were not stored, and no clone one base away is much larger. The ophthalmopathy patients had moderately to severely active disease, with a Clinical Activity Score of 3 or higher, a NOSPECS grade of 4 or higher, and a disease duration of less than 3 months. Patients with other autoimmune diseases, uncontrolled infections, pregnancy or lactation were excluded. Diagnosis was based on clinical symptoms, serum thyroxine, TRAb, thyroid ultrasound and orbital computed tomography. Ficoll-Paque density gradient centrifugation was used to isolate PBMCs from 8 to 10 ml of fresh peripheral blood. Total RNA was extracted using Trizol reagent, and RNA quality was checked on an Agilent 2100 Bioanalyzer. This entry is derived from a study of Graves' ophthalmopathy and Graves' hyperthyroidism (dated by TCRdb to the late 2010s). At the level of the whole study: Peripheral blood samples were taken at the time of initial diagnosis, before any treatment was given. The study used signatures of the TCR beta repertoire to tell Graves' ophthalmopathy apart from Graves' hyperthyroidism and to predict which patients would progress to ophthalmopathy. In total, approximately 130 blood samples were TCR-sequenced: roughly 45 ophthalmopathy, some 75 hyperthyroidism and about 17 hyperthyroidism-to-ophthalmopathy patients. A discovery set of about a hundred patients (roughly 43 ophthalmopathy, some 58 stable hyperthyroidism) was enrolled to explore V-J signatures distinguishing ophthalmopathy from hyperthyroidism. The independent validation cohort included approximately 19 hyperthyroidism patients plus 17 patients who later progressed from hyperthyroidism to ophthalmopathy. In five to seven hyperthyroidism patients, the T-cell repertoire of thyroid tissue was compared with the T-cell repertoire of blood. Once sampling was done, hyperthyroidism patients were given methimazole at a starting dose of 30 mg daily, while ophthalmopathy patients were given high-dose intravenous methylprednisolone. Study-wide conclusions, independent of this receptor: In validation, the model predicted ophthalmopathy progression with about 70% sensitivity and 72.22% specificity; more than ten predicted patients were CT-confirmed with GO in a median of around 6 months. No statistical method was used to set the sample size in advance, and the investigators knew which group each participant was assigned to. Among expanded thyroid clonotypes with frequency above 0.001, most also showed up in blood, which suggests that blood repertoires may reflect the thyroid immune response. In cross-validation, the 13-signature model distinguished ophthalmopathy from stable hyperthyroidism with about 89% sensitivity and about 81% specificity, while in the test set the corresponding values were 80% and 75%.

For repertoire sequencing, the TCR beta CDR3 regions were amplified from RNA transcripts. A first-round RT-PCR used HTBI primers with the Qiagen OneStep RT-PCR kit, followed by a second-round multiplex PCR, size selection and purification. Libraries were sequenced paired-end with 100 bp reads on an Illumina HiSeq2000. The authors' pipeline ran thus. SOAPnuke was used to process the reads, throwing out any read that had adapters, had uncalled bases, had a mean Phred below 15, or lacked an exact constant-primer or identifier match. COPE v1.2.5 was used to merge the high-quality paired reads. Each unique nucleotide sequence was treated as a clonotype, and MiTCR v1.1 was used to align the clonotypes to the IMGT TRB V, D and J references. The analysis was limited to V-J combinations with a frequency above 0.0001, which together covered 99.2% of repertoires. For each V-J combination, a TCR clonal expansion and chaos score was defined as F50 clonal expansion divided by the chaos observed in the TCRdist matrix. Features were reduced by Welch's t-statistics and random forest to more than 10 V-J combinations, which fed a naive Bayes classifier. The Morisita-Horn index was used to measure how similar the thyroid and blood repertoires were. Using fastp at Q25 and MiXCR, TCRdb reprocessed the public reads and kept productive beta chains. Each CDR3 protein appears once, grouped with its most common genes and DNA. The V and J calls come from TCRdb's annotation, not from the publication. For this sample there are about 700,000 distinct CDR3 sequences; roughly two fifths appear just once. The ten largest make up approximately 46% of the sample.

The V and J ends are trimmed by 10 bases and 7 bases, leaving 23 bases between them. Including cysteine and phenylalanine, the CDR3 has 15 amino acids. Only the CDR3 region is kept as DNA, spanning 45 bases read in frame from base 1. From the germline V gene, CDR1 is ENHRY and CDR2 is SYGVKD. This clonotype originated in an adult man with Graves' ophthalmopathy. The V gene is TRBV10-3 and the J gene is TRBJ1-3, with no reliable assignment of the D segment. The specimen sequenced was peripheral blood. The CDR3 protein: CASTLRVGGRNTIYF. The nucleotides read TGTGCCAGCACCCTTCGGGTGGGAGGTCGGAACACCATATATTTT.